The 10 T cell receptor beta chains below were found in one sample sequenced in a study of identical twins. TCRdb passed the 5' RACE reads through MiXCR, listing each CDR3 protein once. The sample contains 750,000 to 950,000 distinct CDR3 sequences, approximately 13% of which appear only once. The sample also formed part of further work on yellow fever vaccine responses in identical twins.

Sequenced: PBMCs. The receptors originated from a woman under 30 in good health.

The sample holds many counts of this clonotype. The CDR3 DNA reads TGTGCCAGCAGGCCCCTCACTAGCGGGGGTCGCTCCTACAATGAGCAGTTCTTC. This sequence encodes CASRPLTSGGRSYNEQFF. The chain combines TRBV6-2 or TRBV6-3 with TRBJ2-1; 11 bases line up with TRBD2. Trimming removed 6 bases from V and 0 bases from J; junction bases left unmatched: 10. Germline loops: CDR1 MNHEY, CDR2 SVGEGT. The CDR3 is 18 residues long.

There are a few counts of this clonotype. The chain recombines TRBV12-3 or TRBV12-4 with TRBJ2-5, with 9 bases fitting TRBD1. Trimming cost V 1 base and J 4 bases; bases outside gene matches: 4. The CDR3 is made up of 15 amino acids. CDR3 coding DNA: TGTGCCAGCAGTTTAGAAGGGACAGGGCTAGAGACCCAGTACTTC. Translating gives CASSLEGTGLETQYF.

The genes are TRBV27 and TRBJ2-1; no clear D gene. CDR1 is MNHEY and CDR2 is SMNVEV in the germline V gene (reference sequence). The CDR3 consists of 13 residues. V was clipped by 3 bases and J by 8 bases, with 11 bases between them. The CDR3, as DNA: TGTGCCAGCAGTTTCGGAAGGGCGGATGAGCAGTTCTTC. This encodes CASSFGRADEQFF.

This chain links TRBV3-1 with TRBJ2-5; no reliable D call. The CDR3 contains 15 residues. Germline V gene sequence: CDR1 LGHDT, CDR2 YNNKEL (reference sequence). V lost 2 bases to trimming and J lost 0 bases, with 10 bases between them. CDR3 coding DNA: TGTGCCAGCAGCCAACTGGGTAATAACCAAGAGACCCAGTACTTC. This sequence encodes CASSQLGNNQETQYF.

In this sample, this clonotype turned up a few times. This chain uses TRBV3-1 with TRBJ1-1, with D maybe TRBD1 (6 bases). The CDR3 contains 16 residues. The V gene's germline CDR1 is LGHDT and CDR2 YNNKEL (reference sequence). V dropped 2 bases and J dropped 2 bases, with 15 bases sitting between them. CDR3 sequence reads: CASSQRMGGLNTEAFF. Written as DNA, the CDR3 is TGTGCCAGCAGCCAAAGGATGGGGGGGCTCAACACTGAAGCTTTCTTT. Looking up the rest from reference TRBV3-1 and TRBJ1-1 gives the full variable domain: DTAVSQTPKYLVTQMGNDKSIKCEQNLGHDTMYWYKQDSKKFLKIMFSYNNKELIINETVPNRFSPKSPDKAHLNLHINSLELGDSAVYFCASSQRMGGLNTEAFFGQGTRLTVV.

The V and J genes are TRBV7-9 and TRBJ1-4, with D hard to call. V was shortened by 5 bases and J by 3 bases, with 13 bases between the two germline ends. Germline values: CDR1 SEHNR, CDR2 FQNEAQ (reference sequence). The CDR3 extends over 15 amino acids. CDR3 protein: CASSTPDGPNEKLFF. The CDR3 nucleotides are TGTGCCAGCAGCACCCCCGACGGACCTAATGAAAAACTGTTTTTT.

J is TRBJ2-1 and V is TRBV3-1, with 10 bases lining up with TRBD2. CDR3 size: 17 residues. The germline V gene has CDR1 LGHDT and CDR2 YNNKEL (reference sequence). Losses at the gene ends were 4 bases for V and 12 bases for J; bases not matched to a gene: 18. The CDR3 DNA sequence: TGTGCCAGCAGCCGGCAAGGACCAGCGGGGGGGCGAAGGGGGCAGTTCTTC. As protein: CASSRQGPAGGRRGQFF.

This clonotype was seen only a few times. The chain joins TRBV24-1 to TRBJ2-5, with TRBD2 matching over 12 bases. The CDR3 length is 16 residues. J was trimmed by 4 bases and V by 3 bases; bases with no gene match: 5. Germline V gene sequence: CDR1 KGHDR, CDR2 SFDVKD. CDR3 amino acids: CATSDPTSGRSETQYF. The CDR3 DNA reads as TGTGCCACCAGTGATCCGACTAGCGGGAGATCAGAGACCCAGTACTTC.

The chain joins TRBV7-8 to TRBJ1-3; perhaps TRBD1 as D (6 bases). Germline lookup yields CDR1 SGHVS and CDR2 FQNEAQ. V dropped 7 bases and J dropped 0 bases, with 13 bases sitting between them. The CDR3 has 15 residues. In DNA form, the CDR3 reads TGTGCCAGCACCAACAGGGCCCACTCTGGAAACACCATATATTTT. It is translated as CASTNRAHSGNTIYF.

The chain joins TRBV29-1 to TRBJ2-1, with D possibly called TRBD1 or TRBD2 (6 bases each). Germline CDR1 SQVTM, CDR2 ANQGSEA. Trimming stripped 0 bases from V and 4 bases from J, with 13 bases between. The CDR3 sequence is 15 residues long. In nucleotides, the CDR3 is TGCAGCGTTGAAGATGGACGGGGGCCATACAATGAGCAGTTCTTC. This encodes CSVEDGRGPYNEQFF.